The 26 T cell receptor beta chains in this list originate from one sample, sequenced in a study of blood T cell repertoires in COVID-19 (dated by TCRdb to about 2020). Library creation used the immunoSEQ multiplex PCR assay. As stored in TCRdb, this immuneACCESS dataset retains in-frame rearrangements with V and J assigned. A fraction of the clones does not appear; measured against another copy, unresolved V genes explain less than half of the discrepancy, and the remainder lacks a known reason. Within this sample are 150,000 to 250,000 clones, with roughly four fifths of them counted one time only. Roughly 12% of the sample is taken by the ten largest. The sequencing input was PBMCs or T cells enriched from blood (not recorded which). These receptors originate from a man aged 35 to 55 who had recovered from COVID-19.

V usage is TRBV5-1 and J usage is TRBJ1-6; a weak D match, TRBD1 (5 bases). V was cut by 0 bases and J by 5 bases, with 12 bases left in between. The CDR3 contains 16 residues. The V gene's germline CDR1 is SGHRS and CDR2 YFSETQ. The CDR3 sequence is CASSLARQSDNSPLHF. CDR3 bases: TGCGCCAGCAGCTTGGCCCGACAGTCAGATAATTCACCCCTCCACTTT.

This sequence joins TRBV28 and TRBJ1-6, with D tentatively TRBD1 (5 bases). CDR1 MDHEN and CDR2 SYDVKM come from the germline V gene. The CDR3 loop spans 15 amino acids. With 3 bases removed from V and 3 bases from J, the gap between germline ends came to 9 bases. The CDR3 nucleotides are TGTGCCAGCAGTTTGGGCAGGGACTATAATTCACCCCTCCACTTT. This gives the protein CASSLGRDYNSPLHF.

V gene TRBV7-9 combines with J gene TRBJ2-1; D is perhaps TRBD1 or TRBD2 (10 bases each). The germline V gene has CDR1 SEHNR and CDR2 FQNEAQ (reference sequence). This CDR3 contains 19 residues. The V end lost 5 bases, the J end lost 15 bases, and 38 bases lay between the germline ends. The CDR3 protein is CASSGSGGQGDLGLASVFF. DNA for the CDR3: TGTGCCAGCAGCGGGTCAGGTGGACAGGGGGATTTGGGACTAGCGAGCGTGTTCTTC.

The chain carries TRBV10-3 and TRBJ1-5; 8 positions agree with TRBD1. The V gene end was trimmed by 4 bases and the J gene end by 5 bases; junction bases not matched to a gene: 7. The CDR3 has 15 amino acids. Germline V CDR1 and CDR2: ENHRY, SYGVKD. Here the CDR3 reads CAISVGQGRDQPQHF. CDR3 nucleotide sequence: TGTGCCATCAGTGTAGGACAGGGTAGAGATCAGCCCCAGCATTTT.

The chain links TRBV6-1 to TRBJ1-5; the D is unclear. The V gene's germline CDR1 is MNHNS and CDR2 SASEGT. Trimming removed 3 bases at V and 3 bases at J, with 9 bases between. CDR3 size: 14 residues. CDR3 nucleotide sequence: TGTGCCAGCAGTGAGAACGGGTACAATCAGCCCCAGCATTTT. It translates to CASSENGYNQPQHF.

The CDR3 DNA is TGTGCCAGCAGCTTGGTCAGGACTACATGGAGGAACACTGAAGCTTTCTTT. Its protein is CASSLVRTTWRNTEAFF. The J gene is TRBJ1-1, the V gene TRBV5-8; D remains unclear. The germline V and J ends were trimmed by 0 bases and 1 base, with 16 bases remaining between them. In germline, CDR1 is SGHTS, CDR2 YDEGEE. This CDR3 comprises 17 residues.

The chain combines TRBV7-2 with TRBJ1-2, with TRBD1 matching over 10 bases. The germline V gene encodes CDR1 SGHTA and CDR2 FQGNSA. This CDR3 spans 16 amino acids. Trimming took 5 bases from V and 4 from J; bases not matched to a gene: 10. CDR3 protein: CASSISFRDRGYGYTF. The CDR3 DNA reads as TGTGCCAGCAGCATAAGCTTCCGGGACAGGGGCTATGGCTACACCTTC.

This chain uses TRBV19 with TRBJ1-5, with D perhaps matching TRBD1 (6 bases). Germline CDR1 LNHDA, CDR2 SQIVND (reference sequence). This CDR3 region has 13 residues. V lost 6 bases and J lost 4, with 10 bases in between. In nucleotides, the CDR3 is TGTGCCAGTAGAAGGACAGAGAATCAGCCCCAGCATTTT. It codes for CASRRTENQPQHF.

The V call is TRBV7-3, the J call TRBJ1-4; D unresolved. This CDR3 contains 13 residues. Germline CDR1 and CDR2: SGHTA and FQGTGA. The germline V and J ends were trimmed by 6 bases and 5 bases, with 10 bases remaining between them. In nucleotides, the CDR3 is TGTGCCAGCAGTCGAACCCTAAATGAAAAACTGTTTTTT. Translation gives CASSRTLNEKLFF.

The chain carries TRBV9 and TRBJ2-7; 10 nucleotides match TRBD1. V trimming: 4 bases; J trimming: 3 bases; junction bases outside the gene matches: 7. The CDR3 spans 15 residues. Germline lookup yields CDR1 SGDLS and CDR2 YYNGEE. CDR3: CASSTRDRGGYEQYF. The CDR3 DNA sequence: TGTGCCAGCAGCACCCGGGACAGGGGTGGCTACGAGCAGTACTTC.

The V gene is TRBV10-1, the J gene TRBJ2-3, with 7 bases aligning to TRBD2. V shed 6 bases and J 8 bases; nucleotides not matched to a gene: 11. The CDR3 loop spans 14 amino acids. CDR1 is WNHNN and CDR2 is SYGVQD in the germline V gene (reference sequence). The CDR3 DNA is TGCGCCAGCAGCCGGGACTCGGGGGGAGGTACGCAGTATTTT. Translation gives CASSRDSGGGTQYF.

The rearrangement links TRBV9 to TRBJ2-2, with a weak D call TRBD2 (6 bases). This CDR3 contains 14 residues. The V end was cut by 4 bases, the J end by 6 bases, with 13 bases between. Germline V gene lookup returns CDR1 SGDLS and CDR2 YYNGEE. The CDR3 loop reads CASSKRGEAGELFF. In nucleotides, the CDR3 is TGTGCCAGCAGCAAACGCGGGGAAGCCGGGGAGCTGTTTTTT.

This chain links TRBV4-3 with TRBJ2-2; TRBD2 agrees at 10 bases. The CDR3 loop spans 15 amino acids. Germline lookup yields CDR1 LGHNA and CDR2 YSLEER. V was clipped by 4 bases and J by 4 bases; unmatched bases: 3. The CDR3 sequence: CASSLVAGGTGELFF. The CDR3 DNA sequence: TGCGCCAGCAGCCTCGTAGCGGGAGGCACCGGGGAGCTGTTTTTT.

The gene calls are TRBV19 and TRBJ1-4, with a weak D call TRBD1 (6 bases). With 6 bases removed from V and 5 bases from J, the gap between germline ends came to 13 bases. Germline V CDR1 and CDR2: LNHDA, SQIVND (reference sequence). The CDR3 spans 14 residues. CDR3 sequence: CASSSGQQNEKLFF. CDR3 bases: TGTGCCAGTAGCTCCGGACAGCAAAATGAAAAACTGTTTTTT.

The chain links TRBV2 to TRBJ2-1; the match to TRBD1 covers 7 bases. The germline CDR1 and CDR2 sequences are SNHLY and FYNNEI. This CDR3 has 13 residues. Trimming took 5 bases from V and 9 from J; bases not matched to a gene: 7. The DNA of the CDR3 is TGTGCCAGCAGTCCAACAGGGGATGGTGAGCAGTTCTTC. Protein product: CASSPTGDGEQFF.

CDR3 residues: CASSQQDVDEKLFF. In DNA, the CDR3 is TGTGCCAGCAGTCAACAGGACGTAGATGAAAAACTGTTTTTT. The V call is TRBV5-6, the J call TRBJ1-4, with D maybe TRBD1 (5 bases). Germline V gene lookup returns CDR1 SGHDT and CDR2 YYEEEE. The CDR3 consists of 14 residues. V was cut by 5 bases and J by 6 bases, with 14 bases left in between.

The chain combines TRBV6-5 with TRBJ2-7; tentatively, D is TRBD2 (6 bases). V was pared by 1 base and J by 4 bases, with 14 bases between. The CDR3 totals 15 residues. Germline loops: CDR1 MNHEY, CDR2 SVGAGI. CDR3 DNA sequence: TGTGCCAGCAGTTACTGGGCGGAGGGCCATTACGAGCAGTACTTC. Amino acid sequence: CASSYWAEGHYEQYF.

The chain recombines TRBV29-1 with TRBJ2-7; tentatively, D is TRBD1 (5 bases). Trimming took 6 bases from V and 3 from J, leaving 21 bases between them. The CDR3 contains 15 residues. CDR1 and CDR2 from the germline V gene are SQVTM and ANQGSEA. The CDR3 reads CSVSFPGQGGYEQYV. The CDR3 region has the DNA TGCAGCGTCTCTTTCCCTGGGCAGGGCGGCTACGAGCAGTACGTC.

CDR3 amino acids: CASSSIQGEVKAFF. The CDR3 DNA follows: TGTGCCAGCAGCTCTATACAGGGCGAAGTTAAAGCTTTCTTT. V is TRBV11-1 and J is TRBJ1-1; TRBD1 might be the D (6 bases). CDR3 length: 14 amino acids. Trimming pared 4 bases from V and 9 bases from J, leaving 18 bases between. CDR1 and CDR2 from the germline V gene are SGHAT and FQDESV (reference sequence).

The chain combines TRBV11-2 with TRBJ1-2; D not resolved. CDR1 is SGHAT, CDR2 FQNNGV, per germline. The CDR3 covers 13 residues. The V and J ends lost 1 base and 3 bases respectively, with 6 bases between them. Here the CDR3 DNA reads TGTGCCAGCAGCTTAGGGTTAGACTATGGCTACACCTTC. Translation gives CASSLGLDYGYTF.

The rearrangement joins TRBV18 to TRBJ1-2; 9 bases are a match to TRBD1. CDR1 is KGHSH, CDR2 LQKENI, per germline. This CDR3 has 14 amino acids. V lost 1 base, J lost 5 bases, and 2 bases stayed unmatched. CDR3 nucleotide sequence: TGTGCCAGCTCACCACGGACAGGGGATTATGGCTACACCTTC. This encodes CASSPRTGDYGYTF.

This clone was observed a handful of times. V and J are TRBV4-3 and TRBJ1-3, with no clear D. This CDR3 region has 15 residues. V lost 1 base to trimming and J lost 2 bases, with 9 bases between them. The germline gives CDR1 LGHNA, CDR2 YSLEER. The CDR3 DNA is TGCGCCAGCAGCCAAGGCCCAGGCCCTGGAAACACCATATATTTT. The encoded protein is CASSQGPGPGNTIYF.

The rearrangement links TRBV30 to TRBJ2-3; 11 bases are shared with TRBD2. CDR3 length equals 17 residues. Germline lookup yields CDR1 GTSNPN and CDR2 SVGIG (reference sequence). The junction had 9 bases not matched to a gene; V was cut back by 2 bases and J by 2 bases. Here the CDR3 reads CAWSRGASGRPTDTQYF. CDR3 sequence (DNA): TGTGCCTGGAGTCGCGGGGCTAGCGGGAGGCCCACAGATACGCAGTATTTT.

The rearrangement links TRBV7-2 to TRBJ1-2; 9 bases fit TRBD1. V shed 5 bases and J 10 bases; nucleotides not matched to a gene: 5. The CDR3 has 12 residues. Germline assignment: CDR1 SGHTA and CDR2 FQGNSA. The CDR3, as DNA: TGTGCCAGCAGCGACAGGGACAGGGACTACACCTTC. Translation gives CASSDRDRDYTF.

This clone was seen only a few times. The chain has TRBV18 and TRBJ1-2, with 7 positions matching TRBD1. Germline CDR1 and CDR2: KGHSH and LQKENI. The CDR3 consists of 14 residues. V lost 0 bases and J lost 6; bases outside the gene matches: 4. The CDR3 protein is CASSPPGTDDGYTF. CDR3 DNA sequence: TGTGCCAGCTCACCACCGGGGACAGATGATGGCTACACCTTC.

V and J are TRBV19 and TRBJ2-3, with TRBD2 matching over 7 bases. CDR1 and CDR2 (germline): LNHDA, SQIVND (reference sequence). The length of the CDR3 is 15 residues. Trimming at V came to 7 bases and at J to 2 bases, leaving 9 bases not matched to a gene. CDR3 nucleotides: TGTGCCAGTAATACAGCGGGAAGTTTCACAGATACGCAGTATTTT. It codes for CASNTAGSFTDTQYF.